The clone carrying this T cell receptor (beta chain) has a handful of counts. The antigen remains undetermined. Germline-derived CDR1 and CDR2 are LNHDA and SQIVND (reference sequence). The CDR3 totals 18 residues. V trimming: 4 bases; J trimming: 2 bases; junction bases outside the gene matches: 12. Separate cDNA molecules each had unique molecular identifiers attached to them. TCRdb itself ran the 5' RACE reads through MiXCR, one entry per CDR3 protein. The table has approximately 60,000 distinct CDR3 sequences, roughly 13% seen once. This specimen belongs to a study of early T cells in non-severe SARS-CoV-2 infection. Overall study context: Bulk RNA isolated from unsorted whole blood underwent sequencing; chains were not paired.

Overall study findings and caveats: Matching against VDJdb likely underestimated virus-specific expansions, favoring anti-spike CD8.

The sequencing sample was made of whole blood. The TCR originated in an adult who was a healthcare worker with PCR-confirmed SARS-CoV-2 infection or an uninfected control (not recorded which). This chain uses TRBV19 with TRBJ1-4, with 8 bases identical to TRBD1. The chain's CDR3 is CASSNGQGPPQTNEKLFF. Here the CDR3 DNA reads TGTGCCAGTAGTAACGGACAGGGTCCGCCGCAGACTAATGAAAAACTGTTTTTT.